Listed below are T cell receptor beta chains from one sample, sequenced in a study of T cell clones after liver transplantation. Measured with immunoSEQ multiplex PCR; TCRdb has only the in-frame clones, and not every one. The data show 65,000 to 80,000 clones, 70% to 90% seen once. This material consisted of CD4+ T cells from blood, taken at the 22-month timepoint. These receptors all come from a human patient who received a liver transplant. These T cells may partly come from the graft donor. Each CDR3 is given with its conserved first and last residue. D genes are given only for firm matches.

v_call	d_call	j_call	cdr3_aa
TRBV2	.	TRBJ2-7	CASSLPGAPEQYF
TRBV10-3	TRBD1	TRBJ1-1	CAISLGGEGAFF
TRBV2	TRBD1	TRBJ1-1	CASSRQTGFGTEAFF
TRBV28	TRBD2	TRBJ2-1	CASSLAGGGYNEQFF
TRBV4-1	.	TRBJ2-1	CASSQGTGGASYNEQFF
TRBV2	.	TRBJ2-2	CASSEARAGTGELFF
TRBV28	TRBD1	TRBJ2-5	CASSLSQGVTQYF
TRBV5-1	.	TRBJ2-3	CASGRDFPPDTQYF
TRBV5-1	.	TRBJ1-2	CASSALGYGYTF
TRBV18	TRBD2	TRBJ2-5	CASSPTSGGTETQYF
TRBV14	.	TRBJ2-7	CASSPATGVRGEQYF
TRBV5-6	.	TRBJ2-3	CASSYRVATDTQYF
TRBV7-9	.	TRBJ2-3	CASSGGTSQSADTQYF
TRBV6-1	.	TRBJ1-4	CASSAQQGSHEKLFF
TRBV29-1	TRBD2	TRBJ2-2	CSVEAGPYDTSVGELFF
TRBV5-1	.	TRBJ2-1	CASSSSGPPNEQFF
TRBV18	.	TRBJ1-4	CASSLNEKLFF
TRBV11-1	.	TRBJ1-1	CASSLTRTGNTEAFF
TRBV5-1	.	TRBJ1-1	CASSSNTNTEAFF
TRBV10-3	TRBD1	TRBJ2-3	CAISESRTGNTDTQYF
TRBV10-3	.	TRBJ2-1	CAISETASLYNEQFF
TRBV4-3	TRBD2	TRBJ2-1	CASSRDILAGSEQFF
TRBV7-3	TRBD1	TRBJ2-7	CASSLNPGTGGGEQYF
TRBV4-2	.	TRBJ1-2	CASSQRPQFAQNYGYTF
TRBV28	TRBD1	TRBJ1-3	CASGGTGAGNTIYF
TRBV18	.	TRBJ1-2	CASSLLARTAANYGYTF
TRBV7-2	TRBD2	TRBJ2-1	CASSWPIAGANEQFF
TRBV6-1	.	TRBJ2-2	CASSEARGTGGGELFF
TRBV5-1	TRBD2	TRBJ2-1	CASSFGTSGIYNEQFF
TRBV29-1	.	TRBJ1-1	CSVVGGSTEAFF
TRBV7-2	TRBD2	TRBJ2-1	CASSPGTSSGEQFF
TRBV7-2	.	TRBJ1-4	CASSLEAGTNEKLFF
TRBV11-3	.	TRBJ2-2	CASRQGRENTGELFF
TRBV5-1	TRBD2	TRBJ2-3	CASSLYGSGRDTQYF
TRBV11-3	.	TRBJ1-1	CASSHKLNTEAFF
TRBV11-1	TRBD2	TRBJ2-2	CASTQGGRGGVGTGELFF
TRBV4-2	TRBD2	TRBJ2-7	CASSHRLAGFYEQYF
TRBV19	.	TRBJ2-5	CASSPPAAQETQYF
TRBV14	.	TRBJ2-7	CASSQVGTLRDEQYF
TRBV15	.	TRBJ2-1	CATSRAGARHNEQFF
TRBV28	.	TRBJ2-1	CASSLGSFLNEQFF
TRBV5-1	.	TRBJ2-6	CASSLDGAGGANVLTF
TRBV6-4	.	TRBJ1-5	CASSDGSLSLRQPQHF
TRBV5-1	.	TRBJ2-1	CASSLGTGNEQFF
TRBV4-3	.	TRBJ1-4	CASSQETDATNEKLFF
TRBV19	TRBD1	TRBJ1-2	CASLSPRTGGVVRNYGYTF